This entry lists 30 T cell receptor beta chains sequenced from one sample in a study of blood T cell repertoires in COVID-19. Measured with immunoSEQ multiplex PCR; TCRdb has only the in-frame clones, and not every one. The sample holds roughly 90,000 clones; more than 80% are singletons and the top ten take approximately 10%. Sequenced material: peripheral blood. Source of these receptors: a woman in her 70s with acute or convalescent COVID-19.

This clone came up many times. The chain has TRBV5-1 and TRBJ1-4, with TRBD1 identical over 10 bases. Per germline, CDR1 SGHRS and CDR2 YFSETQ. This CDR3 has 16 residues. V shed 4 bases and J 1 base; nucleotides not matched to a gene: 4. This CDR3 is CASSPGTGVTNEKLFF. The CDR3 DNA reads as TGCGCCAGCAGCCCCGGGACAGGGGTAACTAATGAAAAACTGTTTTTT.

This clone was seen once. The chain is built from TRBV27 and TRBJ1-1; 7 bases map to TRBD1. The CDR3 runs to 14 residues. V shed 8 bases, J shed 9 bases, and the junction held 15 bases outside the gene matches. Germline CDR1 reads MNHEY; CDR2 reads SMNVEV (reference sequence). The CDR3 region is CASGGRNRGQQAFF. CDR3 nucleotide sequence: TGTGCCAGCGGGGGACGAAACAGGGGCCAACAAGCTTTCTTT.

The chain couples TRBV28 to TRBJ2-7; tentatively, D is TRBD2 (5 bases). Germline V gene lookup returns CDR1 MDHEN and CDR2 SYDVKM. This CDR3 comprises 14 residues. Trimming left V 4 bases short and J 2 bases short, with 12 bases between. CDR3 nucleotide sequence: TGTGCCAGCAGTTACGTAGCGTATGCCTACGAGCAGTACTTC. It encodes CASSYVAYAYEQYF.

In DNA, the CDR3 is TGTGCCAGCAGCGCCCAGGGGGGACTTTACAATGAGCAGTTCTTC. It is translated as CASSAQGGLYNEQFF. The gene calls are TRBV7-9 and TRBJ2-1, with TRBD1 as a possible D gene (7 bases). From germline, CDR1 is SEHNR and CDR2 FQNEAQ (reference sequence). CDR3 size: 15 residues. Trimming shortened V by 5 bases and J by 4 bases, and 15 bases separated the two germline ends. The full variable domain, with the rest looked up from reference TRBV7-9 and TRBJ2-1, is DTGVSQNPRHKITKRGQNVTFRCDPISEHNRLYWYRQTLGQGPEFLTYFQNEAQLEKSRLLSDRFSAERPKGSFSTLEIQRTEQGDSAMYLCASSAQGGLYNEQFFGPGTRLTVL.

V usage is TRBV11-2 and J usage is TRBJ2-7, with TRBD1 as a possible D gene (5 bases). The CDR3 consists of 14 residues. V was pared by 5 bases and J by 2 bases, with 13 bases between. The germline CDR1 and CDR2 sequences are SGHAT and FQNNGV. The chain's CDR3 is CASSPNQGPYEQYF. In nucleotides, the CDR3 is TGTGCCAGCAGCCCGAACCAGGGTCCCTACGAGCAGTACTTC.

The rearrangement uses TRBV5-1 and TRBJ1-5; the match to TRBD1 covers 7 bases. The trim removed 7 bases at V and 0 bases at J, leaving 16 bases unmatched. The CDR3 has 18 residues. Germline-derived CDR1 and CDR2 are SGHRS and YFSETQ. The CDR3 DNA reads TGCGCCAGCCTTCCCGTGGGACAGCGATTTTATAGCAATCAGCCCCAGCATTTT. Its translation: CASLPVGQRFYSNQPQHF.

This sequence joins TRBV30 and TRBJ2-2, with a possible D match to TRBD1 (6 bases). This CDR3 has 14 residues. Germline CDR1 GTSNPN, CDR2 SVGIG (reference sequence). Trimming removed 1 base at V and 7 bases at J, with 13 bases between. CDR3 nucleotides: TGTGCCTGGAGTGGACTTCAGGGGTACGGGGAGCTGTTTTTT. Translated: CAWSGLQGYGELFF.

The gene calls are TRBV7-8 and TRBJ2-5; D might be TRBD1 (5 bases). Germline CDR1 and CDR2: SGHVS and FQNEAQ. V was trimmed by 1 base and J by 1 base, leaving 10 bases between them. This CDR3 comprises 15 residues. The CDR3 region has the DNA TGTGCCAGCAGCTTAGTCGCGACAGTCCAAGAGACCCAGTACTTC. As protein: CASSLVATVQETQYF.

This clone was seen just once. V usage is TRBV9 and J usage is TRBJ2-1, with D possibly TRBD2 on 5 matching bases. Germline V gene lookup returns CDR1 SGDLS and CDR2 YYNGEE. V was cut by 0 bases and J by 3 bases, with 10 bases left in between. The CDR3 totals 15 residues. DNA of the CDR3: TGTGCCAGCAGCGTAGACTTCCGGGGCTACAATGAGCAGTTCTTC. Residues: CASSVDFRGYNEQFF.

The rearrangement links TRBV9 to TRBJ1-1; perhaps TRBD1 as D (5 bases). V lost 0 bases and J 0 bases, leaving 9 bases between the germline ends. The V gene's germline CDR1 is SGDLS and CDR2 YYNGEE. CDR3 length: 15 residues. CDR3 protein: CASSVGQSLNTEAFF. The DNA for the CDR3 is TGTGCCAGCAGCGTAGGACAGTCCTTGAACACTGAAGCTTTCTTT.

The gene calls are TRBV30 and TRBJ1-1; D not resolved. This CDR3 contains 11 residues. Trimming cost V 2 bases and J 5 bases, with 6 bases left between them. From germline, CDR1 is GTSNPN and CDR2 SVGIG (reference sequence). CDR3 nucleotides: TGTGCCTGGAGTTCGAGGACTGAAGCTTTCTTT. Encoded protein: CAWSSRTEAFF.

This clone has just a few counts. The rearrangement joins TRBV28 to TRBJ1-3; 8 bases agree with TRBD1. V gave up 7 bases and J gave up 2 bases; unmatched junction bases: 7. The CDR3 has 15 amino acids. Germline V gene sequence: CDR1 MDHEN, CDR2 SYDVKM. Written as DNA, the CDR3 is TGTGCCAGCATCCCCAGGGGGCGGCCTGGAAACACCATATATTTT. As protein: CASIPRGRPGNTIYF.

The chain links TRBV14 to TRBJ1-2; 12 bases agree with TRBD1. There are 20 residues in the CDR3. The V and J ends lost 0 bases and 2 bases, in that order; junction bases with no gene match: 13. Germline V gene sequence: CDR1 SGHDN, CDR2 FVKESK. The CDR3 spells CASSQDYSGTGGVKNYGYTF. The CDR3 DNA reads as TGTGCCAGCAGCCAAGACTACTCCGGGACAGGGGGCGTAAAAAACTATGGCTACACCTTC.

This chain joins TRBV28 and TRBJ1-5, with a weak D call TRBD1 (6 bases). The CDR3 is 12 residues long. Germline values: CDR1 MDHEN, CDR2 SYDVKM. Trimming left V 6 bases short and J 7 bases short, with 10 bases between. DNA for the CDR3: TGTGCCAGCAGGGCAGGGGTCCAGCCCCAGCATTTT. Its translation: CASRAGVQPQHF.

The chain combines TRBV7-8 with TRBJ2-5, with D perhaps being TRBD1 or TRBD2 (7 bases each). CDR1 SGHVS and CDR2 FQNEAQ come from the germline V gene. This CDR3 is 16 amino acids long. Trimming left V 5 bases short and J 3 bases short, with 19 bases between. DNA for the CDR3: TGTGCCAGCAGCCAGGGGGGGGAGGGAACAGAAGAGACCCAGTACTTC. Its protein is CASSQGGEGTEETQYF.

This sequence joins TRBV27 and TRBJ2-7, with D possibly TRBD1 on 6 matching bases. Germline V gene sequence: CDR1 MNHEY, CDR2 SMNVEV (reference sequence). Between the trimmed V and J ends, which lost 2 bases and 4 bases, there was a span of 12 bases. CDR3 size: 14 residues. CDR3 sequence: CASSLRQGRYEQYF. The CDR3 nucleotides read TGTGCCAGCAGTTTACGGCAGGGGCGGTACGAGCAGTACTTC.

The chain has TRBV5-1 and TRBJ2-7; 10 nucleotides align to TRBD1. This CDR3 spans 16 amino acids. Trimming at V came to 0 bases and at J to 3 bases, leaving 6 bases not matched to a gene. CDR1 is SGHRS, CDR2 YFSETQ, per germline. The CDR3 spells CASSLDGRTGGYEQYF. The CDR3 DNA reads TGCGCCAGCAGCTTGGATGGCCGGACAGGGGGCTACGAGCAGTACTTC.

The chain uses TRBV28 and TRBJ1-6; 7 bases are shared with TRBD1. Germline trimming cut 3 bases from V and 8 bases from J; bases unmatched to any gene: 4. This CDR3 spans 14 amino acids. CDR1 and CDR2 from the germline V gene are MDHEN and SYDVKM. The CDR3 spells CASSFGTDYSPLHF. The CDR3, as DNA: TGTGCCAGCAGTTTCGGGACAGATTATTCACCCCTCCACTTT.

This chain uses TRBV5-1 with TRBJ2-7; 8 nucleotides agree with TRBD2. V shed 0 bases, J shed 2 bases, and the junction held 4 bases outside the gene matches. Germline CDR1 SGHRS, CDR2 YFSETQ. This CDR3 comprises 15 residues. The CDR3 nucleotides read TGCGCCAGCAGCTTGGCAGGGCGGGGGGCCTACGAGCAGTACTTC. Encoded protein: CASSLAGRGAYEQYF.

This clone was picked up one time. The chain uses TRBV5-1 and TRBJ1-1; 8 bases are shared with TRBD1. CDR1 is SGHRS and CDR2 is YFSETQ in the germline V gene. Trimming took 2 bases from V and 4 from J; bases not matched to a gene: 4. CDR3 length equals 14 residues. CDR3 in amino acids: CASSLNTGGTEAFF. The CDR3 nucleotides are TGCGCCAGCAGCTTAAATACAGGGGGCACTGAAGCTTTCTTT.

This sequence joins TRBV19 and TRBJ2-2; D unresolved. There are 14 residues in the CDR3. V shed 7 bases and J shed 1 base, with 10 bases lying between them. Germline values: CDR1 LNHDA, CDR2 SQIVND (reference sequence). CDR3 loop: CASIGQLNTGELFF. CDR3 coding DNA: TGTGCCAGTATTGGGCAGTTGAACACCGGGGAGCTGTTTTTT.

In its sample, this clone was seen once. This sample also contains other DNA sequences that code for the same CDR3. The chain is built from TRBV7-2 and TRBJ1-1; no firm D call. The CDR3 runs to 14 residues. The V end was cut by 1 base, the J end by 5 bases, with 11 bases between. Germline-derived CDR1 and CDR2 are SGHTA and FQGNSA. The CDR3 spells CASSLVGGRTEAFF. The CDR3 DNA reads TGTGCCAGCAGCTTAGTGGGAGGAAGGACTGAAGCTTTCTTT.

The chain carries TRBV18 and TRBJ2-4; maybe TRBD1 (6 bases). The CDR3 is 15 amino acids. CDR1 and CDR2 (germline): KGHSH, LQKENI. Deletions cut 0 bases from V and 6 bases from J, with 12 bases between. The CDR3 loop is CASSPPGQGRNIQYF. The DNA for the CDR3 is TGTGCCAGCTCACCACCGGGGCAGGGGAGAAACATTCAGTACTTC.

This chain uses TRBV4-2 with TRBJ1-1; maybe TRBD1 (5 bases). V was clipped by 5 bases and J by 1 base, with 11 bases between them. The CDR3 extends over 14 amino acids. The germline CDR1 and CDR2 sequences are LGHNA and YNFKEQ. In nucleotides, the CDR3 is TGTGCCAGCAGCTCCGGACACCAGAACACTGAAGCTTTCTTT. Amino acids: CASSSGHQNTEAFF.

For the CDR3, the DNA is TGTGCCATCAGTGAGATGGTAGGGGGTAGTGATGGCTACACCTTC. Amino acid sequence: CAISEMVGGSDGYTF. The J gene is TRBJ1-2, the V gene TRBV10-3, with a possible D match to TRBD1 (6 bases). Germline CDR1 ENHRY, CDR2 SYGVKD. The V end lost 2 bases, the J end lost 6 bases, and 16 bases lay between the germline ends. There are 15 residues in the CDR3.

The gene calls are TRBV3-1 (or the pseudogene TRBV3-2) and TRBJ2-7, with TRBD2 identical over 7 bases. Germline V lookup: CDR1 LGHDT, CDR2 YNNKEL (reference sequence). Unmatched junction bases numbered 10, after V lost 2 bases and J lost 3 bases. The length of the CDR3 is 16 residues. In nucleotides, the CDR3 is TGTGCCAGCAGCCAAAGGGGAGGGGAGGTCATCTACGAGCAGTACTTC. It encodes CASSQRGGEVIYEQYF.

The rearrangement uses TRBV4-2 and TRBJ2-5, with TRBD2 matching over 11 bases. Trimming at V came to 2 bases and at J to 5 bases, leaving 7 bases not matched to a gene. The CDR3 has 16 residues. In germline, CDR1 is LGHNA, CDR2 YNFKEQ. In nucleotides, the CDR3 is TGTGCCAGCAGCCAAACTAGCGGGGGCCTCCGTGAGACCCAGTACTTC. It is translated as CASSQTSGGLRETQYF.

J is TRBJ2-7 and V is TRBV11-3; D may be TRBD1 (5 bases). In germline, CDR1 is SGHNT, CDR2 YENEEA. Trimming left V 1 base short and J 4 bases short, with 11 bases between. This CDR3 region has 14 residues. The CDR3 spells CASSLGPGSYEQYF. The CDR3 DNA reads TGTGCCAGCAGCTTAGGTCCAGGGTCGTACGAGCAGTACTTC.

V is TRBV4-2 and J is TRBJ1-6, with no clear D. The CDR3 is 15 amino acids. Germline V CDR1 and CDR2: LGHNA, YNFKEQ. Trimming shortened V by 1 base and J by 5 bases, and 9 bases separated the two germline ends. The CDR3 sequence: CASSQGRTHNSPLHF. The CDR3 nucleotides are TGTGCCAGCAGCCAAGGGAGAACGCATAATTCACCCCTCCACTTT.

The V gene is TRBV7-8, the J gene TRBJ2-2, with 8 nucleotides matching TRBD1. The CDR3 has 15 residues. Germline-derived CDR1 and CDR2 are SGHVS and FQNEAQ. J was trimmed by 4 bases and V by 4 bases; bases with no gene match: 5. In nucleotides, the CDR3 is TGTGCCAGCAGCTCCATGACAGGGGCCACCGGGGAGCTGTTTTTT. Its translation: CASSSMTGATGELFF.